One sample yielded the 14 T cell receptor beta chains listed below, sequenced in a study of OX40 agonist ivuxolimab in advanced cancers. Measured with immunoSEQ multiplex PCR; TCRdb has only the in-frame clones, and not every one. This sample carries 65,000 to 80,000 clones, roughly 90% of them seen once, and the ten largest clones take around 0.75%. This specimen was CD4+ or CD8+ T cells sorted from blood, taken in a trial of the OX40 agonist ivuxolimab. These receptors all stem from an adult with an advanced solid tumor such as melanoma, head and neck, liver or kidney cancer.

The chain has TRBV7-2 and TRBJ1-5, with D perhaps TRBD1 (6 bases). Germline V gene sequence: CDR1 SGHTA, CDR2 FQGNSA. Trimming took 3 bases from V and 5 from J, leaving 11 bases between them. This CDR3 is 14 amino acids long. The CDR3 DNA reads as TGTGCCAGCAGCTTTATGGGGGCGGATCAGCCCCAGCATTTT. The encoded protein is CASSFMGADQPQHF. Filled out from reference TRBV7-2 and TRBJ1-5, the complete variable domain reads GAGVSQSPSNKVTEKGKDVELRCDPISGHTALYWYRQSLGQGLEFLIYFQGNSAPDKSGLPSDRFSAERTGGSVSTLTIQRTQQEDSAVYLCASSFMGADQPQHFGDGTRLSIL.

The genes are TRBV6-5 and TRBJ2-7; 12 bases are a match to TRBD2. The CDR3 has 14 residues. V gave up 5 bases and J gave up 9 bases; unmatched junction bases: 8. Germline V gene lookup returns CDR1 MNHEY and CDR2 SVGAGI. CDR3 DNA: TGTGCCAGCAGTCCTCGACTAGCGGGAGAGCGGCAGTACTTC. This codes for CASSPRLAGERQYF.

The rearrangement uses TRBV6-1 and TRBJ2-2, with D perhaps TRBD1 or TRBD2 (5 bases each). The V end was cut by 5 bases, the J end by 5 bases, with 12 bases between. Germline CDR1 and CDR2: MNHNS and SASEGT. The CDR3 loop spans 14 amino acids. The CDR3 protein is CASSLVWGTGELFF. The DNA of the CDR3 is TGTGCCAGCAGTCTAGTATGGGGGACCGGGGAGCTGTTTTTT.

This clone was counted once. The V call is TRBV7-8, the J call TRBJ2-1, with 10 bases lining up with TRBD1. This CDR3 has 17 residues. Trimming took 5 bases from V and 9 from J; bases not matched to a gene: 16. Per the germline V gene, CDR1 is SGHVS and CDR2 is FQNEAQ. The CDR3 coding sequence is TGTGCCAGCAGCGTACTCGTCGCGACAGGGGGCTTTGGTGAGCAGTTCTTC. Translating gives CASSVLVATGGFGEQFF.

This clone was seen once. This chain connects TRBV18 to TRBJ2-7; the match to TRBD2 covers 8 bases. This CDR3 spans 14 amino acids. Trimming removed 2 bases from V and 6 bases from J; junction bases left unmatched: 6. CDR1 and CDR2 (germline): KGHSH, LQKENI. The CDR3 coding sequence is TGTGCCAGCTCACCAACTAGCGGTTTCTCCGAGCAGTACTTC. Amino acid sequence: CASSPTSGFSEQYF.

The chain employs TRBV6-6 and TRBJ2-1; 9 nucleotides line up with TRBD1. CDR3 size: 15 residues. Germline-derived CDR1 and CDR2 are MNHNY and SVGAGI (reference sequence). V lost 2 bases and J lost 6; bases outside the gene matches: 5. This chain's CDR3 is CASSYQQGALNEQFF. The CDR3 DNA reads TGTGCCAGCAGTTACCAACAGGGGGCGCTCAATGAGCAGTTCTTC.

This chain links TRBV7-9 with TRBJ2-3; D is uncertain. The CDR3 is 14 amino acids. Germline V CDR1 and CDR2: SEHNR, FQNEAQ (reference sequence). V was shortened by 2 bases and J by 2 bases, with 8 bases between the two germline ends. CDR3 region: CASSLTTHTDTQYF. Written as DNA, the CDR3 is TGTGCCAGCAGCTTAACCACCCACACAGATACGCAGTATTTT.

This chain links TRBV5-1 with TRBJ1-5; 9 nucleotides match TRBD1. The junction had 7 bases not matched to a gene; V was cut back by 0 bases and J by 9 bases. The germline CDR1 and CDR2 sequences are SGHRS and YFSETQ. The CDR3 totals 15 residues. The CDR3 spells CASSLGPGTGPPQHF. In nucleotides, the CDR3 is TGCGCCAGCAGCTTGGGGCCTGGGACAGGGCCGCCCCAGCATTTT.

This chain uses TRBV6-1 with TRBJ2-7; 8 nucleotides line up with TRBD1. The CDR3 totals 15 residues. Germline loops: CDR1 MNHNS, CDR2 SASEGT. V shed 1 base and J 5 bases; nucleotides not matched to a gene: 7. The CDR3 DNA sequence: TGTGCCAGCAGTGAAGGGGACAGGCTTTTGCACGAGCAGTACTTC. This translates into CASSEGDRLLHEQYF.

The V call is TRBV18, the J call TRBJ2-1; 7 positions match TRBD1. V lost 0 bases to trimming and J lost 0 bases; unmatched junction nucleotides: 8. Germline lookup yields CDR1 KGHSH and CDR2 LQKENI. This CDR3 spans 18 amino acids. The CDR3, as DNA: TGTGCCAGCTCACCACCTGCAGGGGGAATTGGCTCCTACAATGAGCAGTTCTTC. As protein: CASSPPAGGIGSYNEQFF.

The chain uses TRBV7-9 and TRBJ1-5; D gene uncertain. Trimming removed 5 bases from V and 7 bases from J, with 15 bases in between. The CDR3 has 14 residues. CDR1 is SEHNR, CDR2 FQNEAQ, per germline (reference sequence). The CDR3 DNA follows: TGTGCCAGCAGCCCGGGTTCAGGCAGACAGCCCCAGCATTTT. This sequence encodes CASSPGSGRQPQHF. The full variable domain, with the rest looked up from reference TRBV7-9 and TRBJ1-5, is DTGVSQNPRHKITKRGQNVTFRCDPISEHNRLYWYRQTLGQGPEFLTYFQNEAQLEKSRLLSDRFSAERPKGSFSTLEIQRTEQGDSAMYLCASSPGSGRQPQHFGDGTRLSIL.

The rearrangement joins TRBV6-5 to TRBJ2-1, with no clear D. Germline V lookup: CDR1 MNHEY, CDR2 SVGAGI. The ends were cut back, 0 bases at V and 6 bases at J, with 9 bases in the middle. This CDR3 has 14 residues. CDR3 amino acids: CASSYSILLNEQFF. The CDR3 DNA reads TGTGCCAGCAGTTACTCGATACTCCTCAATGAGCAGTTCTTC.

As DNA, the CDR3 is TGCAGCGCCGTCTCACAGGGCGCGTCCTACGAGCAGTACTTC. This encodes CSAVSQGASYEQYF. The chain has TRBV29-1 and TRBJ2-7; tentatively, D is TRBD1 (6 bases). CDR3 length equals 14 residues. CDR1 SQVTM and CDR2 ANQGSEA come from the germline V gene. Trimming left V 7 bases short and J 1 base short, with 17 bases between.

This clone was detected once. CDR3 DNA sequence: TGTGCCTGGGTTATAATCAGTGGGACTGAAGCTTTCTTT. Its protein product is CAWVIISGTEAFF. This rearrangement joins TRBV30 to TRBJ1-1; D remains unclear. V dropped 5 bases and J dropped 5 bases, with 15 bases sitting between them. This CDR3 has 13 residues. CDR1 and CDR2 from the germline V gene are GTSNPN and SVGIG (reference sequence).